Here is one TCR beta chain with its context. There are 18 residues in the CDR3. CDR1 is SGHAT, CDR2 FQNNGV, per germline. V trimming: 1 base; J trimming: 12 bases; junction bases outside the gene matches: 21. The data originate from a study of blood T cell repertoires in COVID-19. At the level of the study: The origin of the acute and convalescent COVID-19 samples was the United States, Italy and Spain. T cells, B-cell-depleted T cells, or PBMCs supplied cDNA or gDNA.

Per the authors' pipeline: Estimation of nucleated cell counts was performed using reference gene primer amplification. Only in-frame clones appear in the TCRdb table, and some are missing; sequencing was by immunoSEQ multiplex PCR. V, J and clone size are those of that table, while D and trimming were read from the DNA. The sample contains about 200,000 clones, over 80% of which appear only once. The material sequenced was peripheral blood. The clonotype comes from a man aged 40-55 years with acute or convalescent COVID-19. The gene calls are TRBV11-2 and TRBJ2-1; TRBD2 matches 7 bases. CDR3 loop: CASSLGEGREFLHIWQFF. The CDR3 nucleotides read TGTGCCAGCAGCTTAGGAGAAGGGCGGGAGTTCCTCCATATCTGGCAGTTCTTC.